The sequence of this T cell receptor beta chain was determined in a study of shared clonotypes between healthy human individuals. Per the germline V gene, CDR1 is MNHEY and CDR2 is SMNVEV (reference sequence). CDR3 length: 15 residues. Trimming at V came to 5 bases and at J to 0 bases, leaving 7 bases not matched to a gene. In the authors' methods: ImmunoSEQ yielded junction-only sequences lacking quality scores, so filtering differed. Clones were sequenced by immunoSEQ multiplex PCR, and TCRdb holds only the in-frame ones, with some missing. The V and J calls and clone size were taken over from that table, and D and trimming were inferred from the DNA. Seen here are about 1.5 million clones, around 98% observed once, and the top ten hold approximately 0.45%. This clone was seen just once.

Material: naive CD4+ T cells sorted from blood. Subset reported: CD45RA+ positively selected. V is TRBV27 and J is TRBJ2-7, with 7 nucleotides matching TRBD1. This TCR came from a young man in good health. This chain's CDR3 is CASSLTDRSSYEQYF. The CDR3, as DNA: TGTGCCAGCAGTCTTACGGACAGGAGCTCCTACGAGCAGTACTTC.